A selection of T cell receptor beta chains follows, all from one sample in a study of blood T cell repertoires in COVID-19. Libraries were prepared by immunoSEQ multiplex PCR; TCRdb keeps only in-frame clonotypes and omits some of them. The repertoire includes fewer than 350,000 clones, 90% of them detected once, and about 1.7% sits in the top ten. The sample comprised PBMCs or T cells enriched from blood (not recorded which). Source of these receptors: a woman aged 18-35 years with acute COVID-19. Both conserved end residues are part of each CDR3. The order of the fields is clone size, V gene, D gene, J gene, CDR3 DNA, CDR3 protein. A D gene is named only where the DNA matches it firmly. Some rows mark clone size as missing; the rest say once, few, many or name a class of expanded clone.

.	TRBV3-1/TRBV3-2	.	TRBJ2-2	TGTGCCAGCAGCCGGATATTAGGGGCCGGGGAGCTGTTTTTT	CASSRILGAGELFF
.	TRBV6-5	TRBD2	TRBJ2-4	TGTGCCAGCAGTTACTCGCCACTAGCGGGAGGGAACATTCAGTACTTC	CASSYSPLAGGNIQYF
.	TRBV20-1	.	TRBJ1-4	TGCAGTGCTAGTATGCCGCAGGGATACGGGAGGGAAAAACTGTTTTTT	CSASMPQGYGREKLFF
.	TRBV18	.	TRBJ2-5	TGTGCCAGCTCACAATTAAGCGGGCAAGAGACCCAGTACTTC	CASSQLSGQETQYF
.	TRBV18	.	TRBJ1-3	TGTGCCAGCTCACCACAGGACAGCTCTGGAAACACCATATATTTT	CASSPQDSSGNTIYF
.	TRBV3-1/TRBV3-2	TRBD2	TRBJ2-2	TGTGCCAGCAGCCAAGTTGTTCTCGGGAAGACGGGGGGGAACACCGGGGAGCTGTTTTTT	CASSQVVLGKTGGNTGELFF
.	TRBV7-9	TRBD2	TRBJ2-3	TGTGCCAGCAGCTTAGGTTCCGGGACTAGCGGGAGAGGTACGCAGTATTTT	CASSLGSGTSGRGTQYF
once	TRBV3-1/TRBV3-2	TRBD2	TRBJ2-1	TGTGCCAGCAGCCAAGGGGCGGGAGGGCCATTCGATGAGCAGTTCTTC	CASSQGAGGPFDEQFF
.	TRBV7-8	.	TRBJ2-3	TGTGCCAGCATGATCGGGCGGGTTAGCACAGATACGCAGTATTTT	CASMIGRVSTDTQYF
.	TRBV6-2/TRBV6-3	.	TRBJ2-3	TGTGCCAGCAGTTACCACCACGGGAGCACAGATACGCAGTATTTT	CASSYHHGSTDTQYF
.	TRBV6-5	.	TRBJ1-2	TGTGCCACCAACTCGGGGGTAAACTATGGCTACACCTTC	CATNSGVNYGYTF
.	TRBV10-1	TRBD1	TRBJ1-4	TGCGCCAGCAGTTTCGACAGGGAAGACGAAAAACTGTTTTTT	CASSFDREDEKLFF
.	TRBV3-1/TRBV3-2	TRBD1	TRBJ2-7	TGTGCCAGCAGCCTCCGGACAGGCAGGCACGAGCAGTACTTC	CASSLRTGRHEQYF